These 20 T cell receptor beta chains were all obtained from the same sample, sequenced in a study of metastatic and nonmetastatic thyroid tumors. TCRdb re-called the PCR reads with MiXCR. The sample has around 50,000 clones; 25% to 35% are singletons. Patients had received no treatment of any kind before thyroid surgery. Sequencing was done on a sample of blood. These receptors all stem from a female donor with papillary thyroid cancer or a benign thyroid nodule (not recorded which). Some clones in this sample may be carry-over from other donors' samples.

The J gene is TRBJ1-2, the V gene TRBV3-1; weak D call: TRBD1 (6 bases). CDR1 and CDR2 from the germline V gene are LGHDT and YNNKEL (reference sequence). The CDR3 length is 12 residues. Trimming removed 8 bases from V and 8 bases from J, with 15 bases in between. CDR3 bases: TGTGCCAGCTCCAAGGGGGGGCGCGGCTACACCTTC. It yields the protein CASSKGGRGYTF.

V and J are TRBV4-1 and TRBJ1-1; a possible D gene is TRBD1 (5 bases). The V end was cut by 0 bases, the J end by 4 bases, with 15 bases between. The V gene's germline CDR1 is MGHRA and CDR2 YSYEKL. The CDR3 loop spans 16 amino acids. The CDR3 sequence is CASSQEGEGWATEAFF. CDR3 DNA: TGCGCCAGCAGCCAAGAGGGGGAGGGGTGGGCCACTGAAGCTTTCTTT.

This clone was detected only a few times. The rearrangement links TRBV6-1 to TRBJ2-7; TRBD1 or TRBD2 may be the D gene (6 bases each). This CDR3 has 16 amino acids. Germline lookup yields CDR1 MNHNS and CDR2 SASEGT. Between the trimmed V and J ends, which lost 6 bases and 3 bases, there was a span of 21 bases. The CDR3 loop is CASSQNRRGAFYEQYF. For the CDR3, the DNA is TGTGCCAGCAGCCAAAACAGAAGGGGGGCCTTCTACGAGCAGTACTTC.

Only a few counts were recorded for this clone. The rearrangement uses TRBV6-5 and TRBJ1-6; unclear D gene. CDR3 length: 13 residues. The V gene lost 0 bases and the J gene lost 9 bases, with 6 bases spanning the gap. CDR1 is MNHEY and CDR2 is SVGAGI in the germline V gene. Here the CDR3 reads CASSYSLGSPLHF. The CDR3 DNA reads TGTGCCAGCAGTTACTCGCTGGGTTCACCCCTCCACTTT.

This sequence joins TRBV7-2 and TRBJ1-4; 7 bases fit TRBD1. Germline CDR1 reads SGHTA; CDR2 reads FQGNSA. CDR3 size: 13 residues. V shed 4 bases and J 10 bases; nucleotides not matched to a gene: 6. CDR3: CASSSRQGGKLFF. The CDR3 DNA is TGTGCCAGCAGCTCCCGGCAGGGGGGAAAACTGTTTTTT.

This clone has more than one count but fewer than ten. The J gene is TRBJ1-1, the V gene TRBV5-4; 12 positions match TRBD1. The germline CDR1 and CDR2 sequences are SGHNT and YYREEE (reference sequence). V lost 4 bases, J lost 4 bases, and 8 bases stayed unmatched. The CDR3 is made up of 16 amino acids. In DNA, the CDR3 is TGTGCCAGCAGCCCCGGGGACAGGGGGCTTACCACTGAAGCTTTCTTT. This encodes CASSPGDRGLTTEAFF.

The sample holds many counts of this clone. The genes are TRBV5-6 and TRBJ2-7; no clear D. Germline V gene sequence: CDR1 SGHDT, CDR2 YYEEEE. CDR3 length: 13 residues. V was pared by 0 bases and J by 2 bases, with 6 bases between. The CDR3 here is CASSLDYAYEQYF. The DNA of the CDR3 is TGTGCCAGCAGCTTGGACTACGCCTACGAGCAGTACTTC.

The rearrangement links TRBV9 to TRBJ1-5; 7 bases match TRBD1. Trimming removed 2 bases from V and 5 bases from J; junction bases left unmatched: 4. CDR3 length equals 14 residues. Germline assignment: CDR1 SGDLS and CDR2 YYNGEE. The CDR3 nucleotides are TGTGCCAGCAGCGTCGGGACAGAAGATCAGCCCCAGCATTTT. Translating it yields CASSVGTEDQPQHF.

Only one count was recorded for this clone. The rearrangement joins TRBV19 to TRBJ2-2; D is uncertain. The V gene's germline CDR1 is LNHDA and CDR2 SQIVND (reference sequence). Trimming took 5 bases from V and 7 from J, leaving 17 bases between them. CDR3 length equals 15 residues. CDR3 DNA sequence: TGTGCCAGTAGTTCAATGAATTTAGGCAGCGGGGAGCTGTTTTTT. Its protein product is CASSSMNLGSGELFF.

The rearrangement joins TRBV11-2 to TRBJ2-7, with unresolved D. V was clipped by 3 bases and J by 4 bases, with 13 bases between them. This CDR3 is 14 amino acids long. Germline-derived CDR1 and CDR2 are SGHAT and FQNNGV. The CDR3 DNA is TGTGCCAGCAGCTTTCGGCAGGACGGTTACGAGCAGTACTTC. This gives the protein CASSFRQDGYEQYF. Full variable domain (remainder filled in from reference TRBV11-2 and TRBJ2-7): EAGVAQSPRYKIIEKRQSVAFWCNPISGHATLYWYQQILGQGPKLLIQFQNNGVVDDSQLPKDRFSAERLKGVDSTLKIQPAKLEDSAVYLCASSFRQDGYEQYFGPGTRLTVT.

The J gene is TRBJ1-2, the V gene TRBV12-3 or TRBV12-4; 9 nucleotides agree with TRBD1. V lost 2 bases, J lost 4 bases, and 2 bases stayed unmatched. The CDR3 consists of 14 residues. This CDR3 is CASSLNRGPYGYTF. The CDR3, as DNA: TGTGCCAGCAGTTTAAACAGGGGGCCCTATGGCTACACCTTC.

This rearrangement joins TRBV6-1 to TRBJ1-4; D is perhaps TRBD1 (6 bases). The CDR3 sequence is 16 residues long. Germline CDR1 reads MNHNS; CDR2 reads SASEGT. V lost 6 bases, J lost 8 bases, and 22 bases lay in between. This chain's CDR3 is CASRHLGEKGTEKLFF. CDR3 sequence (DNA): TGTGCCAGCAGACACCTGGGGGAAAAAGGGACAGAAAAACTGTTTTTT.

This chain connects TRBV5-1 to TRBJ2-3; D possibly corresponds to TRBD2 (7 bases). V lost 4 bases to trimming and J lost 4 bases, with 16 bases between them. CDR1 is SGHRS, CDR2 YFSETQ, per germline. This CDR3 contains 15 residues. The CDR3 region has the DNA TGCGCCAGCAGCCGTAATGGGGGGGCAGCAGATACGCAGTATTTT. As protein: CASSRNGGAADTQYF.

V usage is TRBV20-1 and J usage is TRBJ1-1, with TRBD1 matching over 8 bases. After removal of 5 bases from V and 0 bases from J, the junction contained 8 bases not matched to a gene. Germline V CDR1 and CDR2: DFQATT, SNEGSKA (reference sequence). The CDR3 length is 15 residues. The CDR3 is CSARGQGSMNTEAFF. DNA of the CDR3: TGCAGTGCTCGCGGACAGGGATCGATGAACACTGAAGCTTTCTTT.

This clone was counted ten times or more. The chain carries TRBV6-1 and TRBJ2-7; a possible D gene is TRBD2 (5 bases). From germline, CDR1 is MNHNS and CDR2 SASEGT. Trimming shortened V by 5 bases and J by 4 bases, and 18 bases separated the two germline ends. There are 15 residues in the CDR3. CDR3 coding DNA: TGTGCCAGCAGTAATGGAGCTGCGGGCACGTACGAGCAGTACTTC. Protein sequence: CASSNGAAGTYEQYF.

The rearrangement joins TRBV5-5 to TRBJ2-4, with D possibly being TRBD1 or TRBD2 (5 bases each). This CDR3 comprises 15 residues. Germline CDR1 SGHKS, CDR2 YYEKEE (reference sequence). The ends were cut back, 4 bases at V and 8 bases at J, with 19 bases in the middle. CDR3 coding DNA: TGTGCCAGCAGCACCCCGGGACCTTGGTTGGACATTCAGTACTTC. It specifies CASSTPGPWLDIQYF.

The chain uses TRBV6-1 and TRBJ2-2, with D perhaps matching TRBD1 (6 bases). V lost 6 bases, J lost 1 base, and 9 bases lay in between. The CDR3 is made up of 14 amino acids. In germline, CDR1 is MNHNS, CDR2 SASEGT. The CDR3 is CASRLTGNTGELFF. DNA of the CDR3: TGTGCCAGCAGGCTGACAGGGAACACCGGGGAGCTGTTTTTT.

There are a few counts of this clone. The chain joins TRBV7-2 to TRBJ1-1; D gene uncertain. Trimming pared 5 bases from V and 3 bases from J, leaving 13 bases between. This CDR3 is built from 14 residues. Germline V gene data show CDR1 as SGHTA and CDR2 as FQGNSA. DNA of the CDR3: TGTGCCAGCAGCGAGGTGCTCGGGGACACTGAAGCTTTCTTT. Amino acid sequence: CASSEVLGDTEAFF.

This clone was seen more than once but under ten times. The rearrangement uses TRBV20-1 and TRBJ1-4; 12 bases map to TRBD1. The junction had 14 bases not matched to a gene; V was cut back by 5 bases and J by 4 bases. The CDR3 runs to 18 residues. Germline loops: CDR1 DFQATT, CDR2 SNEGSKA (reference sequence). CDR3 region: CSAHPASGQGANNEKLFF. The CDR3 nucleotides are TGCAGTGCTCACCCTGCCTCGGGACAGGGGGCCAATAATGAAAAACTGTTTTTT.

The chain has TRBV7-2 and TRBJ2-1; D gene uncertain. Between the trimmed V and J ends, which lost 3 bases and 8 bases, there was a span of 11 bases. This CDR3 contains 13 residues. The germline gives CDR1 SGHTA, CDR2 FQGNSA. This CDR3 reads CASSFLMLDEQFF. Written as DNA, the CDR3 is TGTGCCAGCAGCTTCCTAATGTTGGATGAGCAGTTCTTC.